This TCR beta chain was identified during a study of cytomegalovirus exposure and HLA in healthy donors. Primers: 60 Vbeta forward and 13 Jbeta reverse. Using immunoSEQ multiplex PCR, the repertoire was profiled, and TCRdb retains in-frame clones only, with some absent. This sample's table has roughly 120,000 clones. Per germline, CDR1 MDHEN and CDR2 SYDVKM. The CDR3 has 15 residues. J was trimmed by 2 bases and V by 5 bases; bases with no gene match: 4. This sequence joins TRBV28 and TRBJ2-7; 12 bases are shared with TRBD1. Sequencing input: PBMCs. The TCR sequence derives from a man in his forties in good health and CMV-seropositive. For the CDR3, the DNA is TGTGCCAGCAGTCCGGGACAGGGGGCCCCCTACGAGCAGTACTTC. It codes for CASSPGQGAPYEQYF.